This is a list of T cell receptor beta chains from one sample in a study of blood T cells in healthy people across ages. MiXCR was run by TCRdb on the 5' RACE reads, yielding one entry per CDR3 protein. The data hold around 2 million distinct CDR3 sequences, with roughly 43% observed a single time. Sequenced sample: blood. The receptors derive from a human donor in good health. Each CDR3 is given with its conserved first and last residue. D genes are given only for firm matches. The listing skips clone size in some rows; elsewhere it reads once, few, many or a size class.

DNA: TGTGCCAGCAGCCAAGATCGTCGGACAGGGGCTCGCTATGACTACACCTTC
CDR3: CASSQDRRTGARYDYTF
D: TRBD1
size: .
length: 17
V: TRBV3-1
J: TRBJ1-2

DNA: TGTGCCAGCAGTTTGAGCTCCGGGACAGGGCATCCCGAGCAGTACTTC
CDR3: CASSLSSGTGHPEQYF
D: TRBD1
size: .
length: 16
V: TRBV27
J: TRBJ2-7

DNA: TGTGCCAGCAGCTCCTACAGAAACCAGCCCCAGCATTTT
CDR3: CASSSYRNQPQHF
D: .
size: few
length: 13
V: TRBV7-2
J: TRBJ1-5

DNA: TGCGCCAGCAGCTTGGCTAGCGGGGGCACAATTACCTACGAGCAGTACTTC
CDR3: CASSLASGGTITYEQYF
D: TRBD2
size: few
length: 17
V: TRBV5-1
J: TRBJ2-7

DNA: TGCGCCAGCAGCCAAGCCCTGGTCATCAATCCTTACAATGAGCAGTTCTTC
CDR3: CASSQALVINPYNEQFF
D: .
size: .
length: 17
V: TRBV4-1
J: TRBJ2-1

DNA: TGTGCCAGCTCCTCAGGTTTCACTGAGCAGTTCTTC
CDR3: CASSSGFTEQFF
D: .
size: .
length: 12
V: TRBV7-3
J: TRBJ2-1

DNA: TGTGCCAGCAGCCACTCTAGAGGTGAGCAGTTCTTC
CDR3: CASSHSRGEQFF
D: .
size: .
length: 12
V: TRBV7-8
J: TRBJ2-1

DNA: TGTGCCAGCAGTGGGGGGGGGCCCTCCCAAGAGACCCAGTACTTC
CDR3: CASSGGGPSQETQYF
D: .
size: once
length: 15
V: TRBV28
J: TRBJ2-5

DNA: TGTGCCACCAGCAGAGACCGACGACAGGGAGGACTGTTTTTT
CDR3: CATSRDRRQGGLFF
D: TRBD1
size: .
length: 14
V: TRBV15
J: TRBJ1-4

DNA: TGTGCCAGCAGTTACTCGTGGGACCACACAGATACGCAGTATTTT
CDR3: CASSYSWDHTDTQYF
D: .
size: .
length: 15
V: TRBV6-5
J: TRBJ2-3

DNA: TGTGCCAGCAATCTAGCCGGGACAGGGCAGTTCTTC
CDR3: CASNLAGTGQFF
D: TRBD1
size: .
length: 12
V: TRBV12-3/TRBV12-4
J: TRBJ2-1

DNA: TGTGCCATCAGTGACAGGGACACGAACACTGAAGCTTTCTTT
CDR3: CAISDRDTNTEAFF
D: .
size: .
length: 14
V: TRBV10-3
J: TRBJ1-1

DNA: TGTGCCAGCGGGGGGACAGGGGTACAGAACATTCAGTACTTC
CDR3: CASGGTGVQNIQYF
D: TRBD1
size: .
length: 14
V: TRBV2
J: TRBJ2-4

DNA: TGTGCCAGCAGCGTAGAACGCAATCAGCCCCAGCATTTT
CDR3: CASSVERNQPQHF
D: .
size: .
length: 13
V: TRBV7-3
J: TRBJ1-5

DNA: TGTGCCAGCAGCGTAGACGGAAGGAGCGGGGGGGCAGAGACCCAGTACTTC
CDR3: CASSVDGRSGGAETQYF
D: TRBD2
size: .
length: 17
V: TRBV9
J: TRBJ2-5

DNA: TGTGCCAGCTCCTTGGAGGGAGGGCCACTGGAGACCCAGTACTTC
CDR3: CASSLEGGPLETQYF
D: TRBD2
size: .
length: 15
V: TRBV27
J: TRBJ2-5

DNA: TGCGCCAGCAGCCAAAGATGGGGGGGTTCTTCCATGAACACTGAAGCTTTCTTT
CDR3: CASSQRWGGSSMNTEAFF
D: .
size: .
length: 18
V: TRBV4-1
J: TRBJ1-1

DNA: TGTGCCAGCAGCCGGACAGCAGGCTCCTGCGAGCAGTACTTC
CDR3: CASSRTAGSCEQYF
D: .
size: .
length: 14
V: TRBV12-3/TRBV12-4
J: TRBJ2-7

DNA: TGTGCCAGCGGGATGACAGAAAAACTGTTTTTT
CDR3: CASGMTEKLFF
D: .
size: .
length: 11
V: TRBV12-3/TRBV12-4
J: TRBJ1-4

DNA: TGTGCCAGCAGTCCCCGCTACGAGCAGTACTTC
CDR3: CASSPRYEQYF
D: .
size: many
length: 11
V: TRBV18
J: TRBJ2-7

DNA: TGCGCCAGCAGTTTAACCGGGGGGGACTACAATGAGCAGTTCTTC
CDR3: CASSLTGGDYNEQFF
D: TRBD2
size: .
length: 15
V: TRBV5-1
J: TRBJ2-1

DNA: TGTGCCTGGAACCCACGGGACTACTACAATGAGCAGTTCTTC
CDR3: CAWNPRDYYNEQFF
D: TRBD2
size: .
length: 14
V: TRBV30
J: TRBJ2-1

DNA: TGCAGTGCAAGGGGACAGGGAGGGACTGAAGCTTTCTTT
CDR3: CSARGQGGTEAFF
D: TRBD1
size: .
length: 13
V: TRBV20-1
J: TRBJ1-1

DNA: TGTGCCAGCAGCCCTGGACTAGCGGGGAGTTTCAATGAGCAGTTCTTC
CDR3: CASSPGLAGSFNEQFF
D: TRBD2
size: few
length: 16
V: TRBV13
J: TRBJ2-1

DNA: TGTGCTAGCAGCCTACCTAAGTATGAGCAGTTCTTC
CDR3: CASSLPKYEQFF
D: .
size: .
length: 12
V: TRBV7-7
J: TRBJ2-1

DNA: TGTGCCAGCAGTTACTGGGACAGCTATAATTCACCCCTCCACTTT
CDR3: CASSYWDSYNSPLHF
D: TRBD1
size: .
length: 15
V: TRBV6-5
J: TRBJ1-6

DNA: TGTGCCAGCAGCCGAAACCCAAGAGGCACAGATACGCAGTATTTT
CDR3: CASSRNPRGTDTQYF
D: .
size: .
length: 15
V: TRBV7-3
J: TRBJ2-3

DNA: TGTGCTAGTGCCCCGGAGGGGCCGTACCAAGAGACCCAGTACTTT
CDR3: CASAPEGPYQETQYF
D: .
size: few
length: 15
V: TRBV12-5
J: TRBJ2-5

DNA: TGTGCCAGCAGCTTAGTGCGGGGACAGTCTTATGGCTACACCTTC
CDR3: CASSLVRGQSYGYTF
D: TRBD1
size: few
length: 15
V: TRBV7-2
J: TRBJ1-2

DNA: TGCGCCAGCACCGCACACAGCTACGAGCAGTACTTC
CDR3: CASTAHSYEQYF
D: .
size: .
length: 12
V: TRBV5-1
J: TRBJ2-7

DNA: TGTGCCAGCAGCTTAGATCAGGTTGTGGCCTACGAACAGTACTTC
CDR3: CASSLDQVVAYEQYF
D: .
size: .
length: 15
V: TRBV7-9
J: TRBJ2-7

DNA: TGTGCCAGCAGCCCCGACCCGACCCACGAGCAGTACTTC
CDR3: CASSPDPTHEQYF
D: .
size: .
length: 13
V: TRBV7-8
J: TRBJ2-7

DNA: TGCGCCAGCAGCCAAGGGGACAGGGCATACCGCATTTTGGGCCTCCACTTT
CDR3: CASSQGDRAYRILGLHF
D: TRBD1
size: .
length: 17
V: TRBV4-1
J: TRBJ1-6